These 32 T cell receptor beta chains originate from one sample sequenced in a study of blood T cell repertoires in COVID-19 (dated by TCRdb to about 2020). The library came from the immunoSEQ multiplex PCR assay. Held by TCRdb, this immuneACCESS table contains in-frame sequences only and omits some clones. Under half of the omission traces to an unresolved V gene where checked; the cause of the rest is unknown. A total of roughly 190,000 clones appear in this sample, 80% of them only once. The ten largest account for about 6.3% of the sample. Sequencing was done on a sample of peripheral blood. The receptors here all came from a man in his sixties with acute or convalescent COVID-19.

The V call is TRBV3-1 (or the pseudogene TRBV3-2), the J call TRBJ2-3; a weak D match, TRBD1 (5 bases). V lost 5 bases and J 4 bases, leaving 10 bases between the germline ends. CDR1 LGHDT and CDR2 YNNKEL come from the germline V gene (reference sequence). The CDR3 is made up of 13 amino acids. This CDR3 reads CASSSQGPDTQYF. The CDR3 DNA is TGTGCCAGCAGCTCGCAGGGTCCAGATACGCAGTATTTT.

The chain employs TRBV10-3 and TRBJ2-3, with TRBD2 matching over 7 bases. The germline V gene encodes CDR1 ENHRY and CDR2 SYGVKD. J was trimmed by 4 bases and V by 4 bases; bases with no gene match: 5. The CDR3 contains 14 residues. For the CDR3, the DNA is TGTGCCATCAGTGGGCGGGAGATCGCAGATACGCAGTATTTT. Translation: CAISGREIADTQYF.

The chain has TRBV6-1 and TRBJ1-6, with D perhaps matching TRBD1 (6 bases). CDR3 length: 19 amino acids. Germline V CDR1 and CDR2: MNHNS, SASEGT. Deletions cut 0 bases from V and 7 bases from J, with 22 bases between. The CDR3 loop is CASSEAGRGQPSANSPLHF. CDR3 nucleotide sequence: TGTGCCAGCAGTGAAGCAGGTAGGGGACAACCGAGCGCCAATTCACCCCTCCACTTT.

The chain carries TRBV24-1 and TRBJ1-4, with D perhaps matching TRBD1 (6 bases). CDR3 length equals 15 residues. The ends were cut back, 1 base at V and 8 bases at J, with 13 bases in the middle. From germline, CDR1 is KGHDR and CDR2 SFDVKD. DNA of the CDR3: TGTGCCACCAGTGATTTCGTCGGGGGGCGAGAAAAACTGTTTTTT. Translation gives CATSDFVGGREKLFF.

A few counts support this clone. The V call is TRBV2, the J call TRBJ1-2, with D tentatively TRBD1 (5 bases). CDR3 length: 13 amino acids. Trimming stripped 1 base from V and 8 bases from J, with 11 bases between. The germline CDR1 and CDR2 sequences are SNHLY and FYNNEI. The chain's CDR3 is CASSEVPGHGYTF. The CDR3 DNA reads TGTGCCAGCAGTGAAGTACCAGGGCACGGCTACACCTTC.

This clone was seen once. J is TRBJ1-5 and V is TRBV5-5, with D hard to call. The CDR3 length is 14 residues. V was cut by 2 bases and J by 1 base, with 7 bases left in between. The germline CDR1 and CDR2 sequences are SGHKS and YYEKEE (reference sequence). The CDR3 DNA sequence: TGTGCCAGCAGCTTTATAGTAAGCAATCAGCCCCAGCATTTT. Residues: CASSFIVSNQPQHF. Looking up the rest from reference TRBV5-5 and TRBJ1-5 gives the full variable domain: DAGVTQSPTHLIKTRGQQVTLRCSPISGHKSVSWYQQVLGQGPQFIFQYYEKEERGRGNFPDRFSARQFPNYSSELNVNALLLGDSALYLCASSFIVSNQPQHFGDGTRLSIL.

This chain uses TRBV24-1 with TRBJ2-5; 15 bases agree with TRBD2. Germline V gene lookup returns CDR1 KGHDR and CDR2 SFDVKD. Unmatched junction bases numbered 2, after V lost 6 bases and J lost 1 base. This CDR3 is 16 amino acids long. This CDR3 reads CATSRGLAGGQETQYF. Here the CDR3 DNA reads TGTGCCACCAGTCGGGGACTAGCGGGAGGCCAAGAGACCCAGTACTTC.

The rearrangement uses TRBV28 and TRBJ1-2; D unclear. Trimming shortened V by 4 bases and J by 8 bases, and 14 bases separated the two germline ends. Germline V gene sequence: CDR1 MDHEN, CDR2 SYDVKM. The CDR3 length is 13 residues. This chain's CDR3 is CASSSDGPRGYTF. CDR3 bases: TGTGCCAGCAGTTCCGACGGCCCGCGGGGCTACACCTTC.

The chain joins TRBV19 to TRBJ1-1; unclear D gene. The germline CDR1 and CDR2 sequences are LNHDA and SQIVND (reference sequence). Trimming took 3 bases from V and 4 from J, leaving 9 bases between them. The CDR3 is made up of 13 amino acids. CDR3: CASSILSGTEAFF. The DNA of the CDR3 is TGTGCCAGTAGTATCCTTTCGGGCACTGAAGCTTTCTTT.

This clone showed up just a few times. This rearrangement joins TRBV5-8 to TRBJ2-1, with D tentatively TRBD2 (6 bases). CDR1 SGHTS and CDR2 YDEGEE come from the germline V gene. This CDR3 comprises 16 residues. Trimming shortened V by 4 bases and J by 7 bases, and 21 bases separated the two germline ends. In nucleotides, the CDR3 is TGTGCCAGCAGCCTCAGTTGGGGGAGGACGGGTAATGAGCAGTTCTTC. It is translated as CASSLSWGRTGNEQFF.

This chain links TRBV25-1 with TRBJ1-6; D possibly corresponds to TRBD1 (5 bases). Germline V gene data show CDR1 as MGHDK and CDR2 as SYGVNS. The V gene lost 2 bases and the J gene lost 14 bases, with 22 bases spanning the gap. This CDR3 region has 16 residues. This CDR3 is CASSEVGGPLKGTLHF. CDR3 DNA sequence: TGTGCCAGCAGTGAAGTGGGGGGACCGCTAAAGGGAACCCTCCACTTT. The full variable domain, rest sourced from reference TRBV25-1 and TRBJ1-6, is EADIYQTPRYLVIGTGKKITLECSQTMGHDKMYWYQQDPGMELHLIHYSYGVNSTEKGDLSSESTVSRIRTEHFPLTLESARPSHTSQYLCASSEVGGPLKGTLHFGNGTRLTVT.

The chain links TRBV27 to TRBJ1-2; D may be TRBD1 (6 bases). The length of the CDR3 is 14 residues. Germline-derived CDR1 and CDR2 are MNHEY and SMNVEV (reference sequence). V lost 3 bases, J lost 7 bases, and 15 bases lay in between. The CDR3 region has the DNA TGTGCCAGCAGTTTCCGATCACAGGGTCTTGGCTACACCTTC. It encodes CASSFRSQGLGYTF.

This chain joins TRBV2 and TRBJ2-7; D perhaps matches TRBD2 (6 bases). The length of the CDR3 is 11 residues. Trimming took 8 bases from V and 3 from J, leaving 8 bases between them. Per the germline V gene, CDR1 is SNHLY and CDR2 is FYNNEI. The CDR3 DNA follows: TGTGCCAGCGGGAGGTACTACGAGCAGTACTTC. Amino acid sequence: CASGRYYEQYF.

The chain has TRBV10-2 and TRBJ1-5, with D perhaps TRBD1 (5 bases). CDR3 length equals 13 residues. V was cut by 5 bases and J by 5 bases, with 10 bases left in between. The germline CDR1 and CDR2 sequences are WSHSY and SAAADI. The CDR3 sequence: CASSTGFYQPQHF. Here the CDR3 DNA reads TGCGCCAGCAGTACAGGTTTTTATCAGCCCCAGCATTTT.

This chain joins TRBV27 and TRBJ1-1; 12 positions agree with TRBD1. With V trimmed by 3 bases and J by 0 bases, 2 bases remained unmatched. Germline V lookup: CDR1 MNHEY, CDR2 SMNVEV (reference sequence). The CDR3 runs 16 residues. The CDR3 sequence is CASSFGTGGLNTEAFF. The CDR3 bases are TGTGCCAGCAGTTTTGGGACAGGGGGCCTGAACACTGAAGCTTTCTTT.

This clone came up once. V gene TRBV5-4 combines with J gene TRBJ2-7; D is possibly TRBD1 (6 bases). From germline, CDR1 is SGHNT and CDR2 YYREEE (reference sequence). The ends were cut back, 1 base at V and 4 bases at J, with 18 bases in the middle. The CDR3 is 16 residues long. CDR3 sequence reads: CASSLKSGTGRYEQYF. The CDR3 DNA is TGTGCCAGCAGCTTGAAGTCCGGAACAGGGCGATACGAGCAGTACTTC.

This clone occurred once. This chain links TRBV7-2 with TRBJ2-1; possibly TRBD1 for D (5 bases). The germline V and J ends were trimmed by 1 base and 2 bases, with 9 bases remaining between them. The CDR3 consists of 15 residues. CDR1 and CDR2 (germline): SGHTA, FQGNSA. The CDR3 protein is CASSLGQGPYNEQFF. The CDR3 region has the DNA TGTGCCAGCAGCTTAGGGCAGGGCCCCTACAATGAGCAGTTCTTC.

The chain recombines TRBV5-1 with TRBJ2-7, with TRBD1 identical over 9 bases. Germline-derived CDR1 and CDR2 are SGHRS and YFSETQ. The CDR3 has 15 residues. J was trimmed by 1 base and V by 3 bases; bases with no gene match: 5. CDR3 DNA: TGCGCCAGCAGCTGGGGACAGGGTGGGTCCTACGAGCAGTACTTC. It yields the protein CASSWGQGGSYEQYF. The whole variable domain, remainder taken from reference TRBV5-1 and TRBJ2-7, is KAGVTQTPRYLIKTRGQQVTLSCSPISGHRSVSWYQQTPGQGLQFLFEYFSETQRNKGNFPGRFSGRQFSNSRSEMNVSTLELGDSALYLCASSWGQGGSYEQYFGPGTRLTVT.

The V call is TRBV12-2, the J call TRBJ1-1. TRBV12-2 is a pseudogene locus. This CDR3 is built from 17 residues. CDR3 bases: TGTGCAAGTCGCTTAGCTTGGGGGGTACAACCGAACACTGAAGCTTTCTTT. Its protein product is CASRLAWGVQPNTEAFF.

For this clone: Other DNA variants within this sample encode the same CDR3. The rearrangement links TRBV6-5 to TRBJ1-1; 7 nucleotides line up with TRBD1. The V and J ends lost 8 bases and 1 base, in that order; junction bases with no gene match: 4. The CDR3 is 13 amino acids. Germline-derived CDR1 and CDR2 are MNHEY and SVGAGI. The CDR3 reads CASRRQGNTEAFF. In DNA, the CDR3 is TGTGCCAGCCGTAGACAGGGGAACACTGAAGCTTTCTTT.

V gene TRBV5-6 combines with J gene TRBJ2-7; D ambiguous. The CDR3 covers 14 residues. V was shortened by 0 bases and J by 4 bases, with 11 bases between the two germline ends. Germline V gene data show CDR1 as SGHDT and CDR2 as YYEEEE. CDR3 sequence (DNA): TGTGCCAGCAGCTTGGGGTCAGCGATGTACGAGCAGTACTTC. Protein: CASSLGSAMYEQYF. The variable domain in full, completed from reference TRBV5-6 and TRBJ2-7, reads DAGVTQSPTHLIKTRGQQVTLRCSPKSGHDTVSWYQQALGQGPQFIFQYYEEEERQRGNFPDRFSGHQFPNYSSELNVNALLLGDSALYLCASSLGSAMYEQYFGPGTRLTVT.

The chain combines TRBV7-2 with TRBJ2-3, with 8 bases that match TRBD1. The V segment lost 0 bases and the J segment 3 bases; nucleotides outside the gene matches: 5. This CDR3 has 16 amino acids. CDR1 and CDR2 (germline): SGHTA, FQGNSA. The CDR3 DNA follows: TGTGCCAGCAGCTTAGCGCCAGGGGGCCGGACAGATACGCAGTATTTT. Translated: CASSLAPGGRTDTQYF.

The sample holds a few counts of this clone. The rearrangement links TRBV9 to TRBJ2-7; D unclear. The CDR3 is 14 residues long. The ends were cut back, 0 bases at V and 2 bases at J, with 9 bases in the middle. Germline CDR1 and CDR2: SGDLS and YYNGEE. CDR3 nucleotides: TGTGCCAGCAGCGTAGGAGGAAACCCCTACGAGCAGTACTTC. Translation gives CASSVGGNPYEQYF.

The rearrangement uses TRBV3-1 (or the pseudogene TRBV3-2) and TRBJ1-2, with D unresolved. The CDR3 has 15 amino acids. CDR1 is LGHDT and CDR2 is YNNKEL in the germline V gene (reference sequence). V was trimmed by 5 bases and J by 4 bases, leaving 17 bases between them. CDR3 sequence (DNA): TGTGCCAGCAGCACACAAATGGTGGCAAGCTATGGCTACACCTTC. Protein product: CASSTQMVASYGYTF.

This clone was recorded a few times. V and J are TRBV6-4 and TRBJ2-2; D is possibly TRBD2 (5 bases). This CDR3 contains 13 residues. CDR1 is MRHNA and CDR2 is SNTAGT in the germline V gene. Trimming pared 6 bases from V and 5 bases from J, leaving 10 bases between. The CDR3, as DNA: TGTGCCAGCAGCCCGGACTGGACCGGGGAGCTGTTTTTT. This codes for CASSPDWTGELFF.

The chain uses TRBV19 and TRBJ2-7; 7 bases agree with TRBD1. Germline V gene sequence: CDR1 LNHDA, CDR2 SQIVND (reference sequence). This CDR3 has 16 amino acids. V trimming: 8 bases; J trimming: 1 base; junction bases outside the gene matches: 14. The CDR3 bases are TGTGCCAGTGGTCCCAAGGCGCGACAGGGTTCCTACGAGCAGTACTTC. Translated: CASGPKARQGSYEQYF.

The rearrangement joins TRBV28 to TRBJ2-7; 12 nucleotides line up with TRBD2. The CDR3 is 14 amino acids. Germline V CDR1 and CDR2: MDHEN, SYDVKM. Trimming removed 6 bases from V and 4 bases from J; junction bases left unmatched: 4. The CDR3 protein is CASSATSGRYEQYF. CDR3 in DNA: TGTGCCAGCAGCGCAACTAGCGGGAGGTACGAGCAGTACTTC.

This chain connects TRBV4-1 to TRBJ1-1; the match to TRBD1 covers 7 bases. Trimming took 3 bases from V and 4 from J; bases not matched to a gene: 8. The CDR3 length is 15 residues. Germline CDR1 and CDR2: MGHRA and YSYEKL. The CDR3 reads CASSHPDRVGTEAFF. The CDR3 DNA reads TGCGCCAGCAGCCACCCAGACAGGGTCGGCACTGAAGCTTTCTTT.

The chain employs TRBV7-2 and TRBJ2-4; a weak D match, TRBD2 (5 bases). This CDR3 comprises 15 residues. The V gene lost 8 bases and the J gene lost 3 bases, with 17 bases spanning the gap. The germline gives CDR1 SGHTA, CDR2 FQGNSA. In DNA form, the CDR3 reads TGTGCCAGCGCCCGGGTGTACGGAGGCAAAAACATTCAGTACTTC. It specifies CASARVYGGKNIQYF.

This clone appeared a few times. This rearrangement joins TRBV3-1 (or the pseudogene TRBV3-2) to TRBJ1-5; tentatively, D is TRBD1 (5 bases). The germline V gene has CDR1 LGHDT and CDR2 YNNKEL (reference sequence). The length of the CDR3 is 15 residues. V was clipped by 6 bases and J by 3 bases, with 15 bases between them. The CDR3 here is CASSFGPQVNQPQHF. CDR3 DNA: TGTGCCAGCAGTTTTGGACCACAGGTCAATCAGCCCCAGCATTTT.

Written as DNA, the CDR3 is TGTGCCAGCAGTGGCCGGGACACGTACCAAGAGACCCAGTACTTC. Its translation is CASSGRDTYQETQYF. V and J are TRBV25-1 and TRBJ2-5; D may be TRBD1 (6 bases). Looked up from germline, CDR1 is MGHDK and CDR2 is SYGVNS. The CDR3 totals 15 residues. With 4 bases removed from V and 0 bases from J, the gap between germline ends came to 12 bases.

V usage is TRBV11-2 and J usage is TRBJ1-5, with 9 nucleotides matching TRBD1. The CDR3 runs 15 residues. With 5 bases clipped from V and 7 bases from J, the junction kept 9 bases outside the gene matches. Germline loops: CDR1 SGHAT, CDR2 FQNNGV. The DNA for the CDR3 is TGTGCCAGCAGCACCGGGACAGGGCTGTTGCAGCCCCAGCATTTT. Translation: CASSTGTGLLQPQHF.